Following are 2 T cell receptor beta chains from one sample sequenced in a study of T cells in Graves' hyperthyroidism and ophthalmopathy. RNA transcripts provided the source from which TCR beta CDR3 regions were amplified. A first-round RT-PCR of the TCR CDR3 used the HTBI primer set. A single record per CDR3 protein comes from TCRdb applying MiXCR to the multiplex PCR reads. The table includes around 600,000 distinct CDR3 sequences, approximately 15% detected once. The sequencing input was blood. These TCRs come from a woman aged 45-65 years with Graves' ophthalmopathy.

The sample holds many counts of this clonotype. The chain uses TRBV15 and TRBJ2-7; possible D gene TRBD2, 5 bases. V was shortened by 5 bases and J by 1 base, with 18 bases between the two germline ends. The CDR3 covers 16 residues. CDR1 LNHNV and CDR2 YYDKDF come from the germline V gene (reference sequence). CDR3 DNA sequence: TGTGCCACCAGCTCCAGCCGAGGGTCGGGGTCCTACGAGCAGTACTTC. Translation: CATSSSRGSGSYEQYF.

This clonotype was seen a few times. V and J are TRBV19 and TRBJ2-7; D unresolved. With 1 base removed from V and 0 bases from J, the gap between germline ends came to 10 bases. Germline V gene data show CDR1 as LNHDA and CDR2 as SQIVND (reference sequence). The CDR3 length is 15 residues. CDR3 DNA sequence: TGTGCCAGTAGTATAGGGGCAGGTAGCTCCTACGAGCAGTACTTC. This encodes CASSIGAGSSYEQYF.